The clone carrying this T cell receptor (beta chain) occurred a few times. The sample belongs to a study of T cell responses to AZD1222 COVID-19 vaccine. The ends lost 4 bases at V and 6 bases at J; junction bases unmatched: 5. CDR3 length: 14 residues. Germline CDR1 is SEHNR and CDR2 is FQNEAQ (reference sequence). Clones were read by immunoSEQ multiplex PCR, and TCRdb kept only the in-frame ones, dropping some. Of some 180,000 clones listed, 90% to 95% are singletons. This TCR derives from an adult who received the MenACWY meningococcal vaccine as a control. The V and J genes are TRBV7-9 and TRBJ2-2; 7 bases agree with TRBD1. Sequencing used peripheral blood, obtained 28 days after the second dose of the MenACWY control vaccine. The CDR3 here is CASSYRGSAGELFF. For the CDR3, the DNA is TGTGCCAGCAGCTACAGGGGTTCCGCCGGGGAGCTGTTTTTT. Full variable domain (outside the CDR3, taken from reference TRBV7-9 and TRBJ2-2): DTGVSQNPRHKITKRGQNVTFRCDPISEHNRLYWYRQTLGQGPEFLTYFQNEAQLEKSRLLSDRFSAERPKGSFSTLEIQRTEQGDSAMYLCASSYRGSAGELFFGEGSRLTVL.